Below are 8 T cell receptor beta chains sequenced from a single sample in a study of a mutant IDH1 vaccine in newly diagnosed glioma (dated by TCRdb to about 2021). The label giving this sample's time point can be read as: week 23, last vaccination. A 20-mer mutant IDH1 peptide at 300 micrograms in Montanide made up each vaccine dose, which was injected subcutaneously together with topical imiquimod. No antigen is known for these receptors. Receptor amplification or capture employed the immunoSEQ multiplex PCR assay. TCRdb took this table from immuneACCESS and kept in-frame rearrangements with V and J called. Such tables lack part of the clones; where checked against another copy, unresolved V genes explain under half of the gap, and the rest is unexplained. Across this sample there are about 38,000 clones, with roughly 76% seen only once. The ten largest clones add up to 5% to 6.5% of the sample.

The material sequenced was PBMCs, taken from a glioma patient whose treatment included an IDH1 peptide vaccine. All receptors come from a man aged 40-55 years with glioma.

The CDR3, as DNA: TGTGCCAGCAGCATGGACCCCGCGAGCTCCTATAATTCACCCCTCCACTTT. It specifies CASSMDPASSYNSPLHF. The chain links TRBV21-1 to TRBJ1-6. TRBV21-1 is assigned pseudogene status. This CDR3 has 17 amino acids.

This clone has more than one count but fewer than ten. As DNA, the CDR3 is TGTGCCAGTAGCCAGGACAGATTTCAACATTTT. Its translation: CASSQDRFQHF. J is TRBJ1-5 and V is TRBV19; TRBD1 might be the D (6 bases). The CDR3 is made up of 11 amino acids. V was pared by 6 bases and J by 16 bases, with 16 bases between. In germline, CDR1 is LNHDA, CDR2 SQIVND (reference sequence).

This clone was seen a handful of times. The rearrangement links TRBV10-3 to TRBJ2-7; D perhaps matches TRBD2 (6 bases). The CDR3 has 14 residues. Per germline, CDR1 ENHRY and CDR2 SYGVKD. Trimming cost V 3 bases and J 4 bases, with 13 bases left between them. This CDR3 is CAISESIGGYEQYF. The CDR3 coding sequence is TGTGCCATCAGTGAAAGTATCGGGGGTTACGAGCAGTACTTC.

The chain is built from TRBV30 and TRBJ2-7; 8 positions agree with TRBD2. Losses at the gene ends were 3 bases for V and 1 base for J; bases not matched to a gene: 8. In germline, CDR1 is GTSNPN, CDR2 SVGIG (reference sequence). The CDR3 has 15 residues. The CDR3 DNA reads as TGTGCCTGGAGATCCGAGGGACTAGGGTCCTACGAGCAGTACTTC. Protein product: CAWRSEGLGSYEQYF. Variable domain in full (rest from reference TRBV30 and TRBJ2-7): SQTIHQWPATLVQPVGSPLSLECTVEGTSNPNLYWYRQAAGRGLQLLFYSVGIGQISSEVPQNLSASRPQDRQFILSSKKLLLSDSGFYLCAWRSEGLGSYEQYFGPGTRLTVT.

The chain couples TRBV7-2 to TRBJ1-3, with D unclear. The CDR3 loop spans 15 amino acids. The V end lost 5 bases, the J end lost 1 base, and 12 bases lay between the germline ends. Germline V gives CDR1 SGHTA, CDR2 FQGNSA. This CDR3 is CASSVTAVSGNTIYF. The CDR3 coding sequence is TGTGCCAGCAGCGTCACAGCGGTTTCTGGAAACACCATATATTTT.

This rearrangement joins TRBV7-2 to TRBJ2-2; D remains ambiguous. Deletions cut 2 bases from V and 7 bases from J, with 8 bases between. The CDR3 runs to 13 residues. Germline CDR1 and CDR2: SGHTA and FQGNSA. For the CDR3, the DNA is TGTGCCAGCAGCTTACGTTGGGACGGGGAGCTGTTTTTT. It translates to CASSLRWDGELFF.

Notes on this clone: Other DNA sequences in the sample encode the same CDR3. This chain joins TRBV6-1 and TRBJ1-1; 9 bases match TRBD1. V gave up 6 bases and J gave up 3 bases; unmatched junction bases: 5. In germline, CDR1 is MNHNS, CDR2 SASEGT. There are 14 residues in the CDR3. DNA for the CDR3: TGTGCCAGCAGCAGACAGGGGGGCGACACTGAAGCTTTCTTT. Its protein is CASSRQGGDTEAFF.

The chain employs TRBV30 and TRBJ1-2; 10 positions match TRBD1. Germline V CDR1 and CDR2: GTSNPN, SVGIG (reference sequence). V lost 4 bases, J lost 7 bases, and 9 bases stayed unmatched. The CDR3 sequence is 14 residues long. This chain's CDR3 is CAWTRDRGHGGYTF. The CDR3 coding sequence is TGTGCCTGGACCAGAGACAGGGGGCACGGTGGCTACACCTTC.